The entry that follows covers one TCR beta chain sequence. Its antigen is unidentified. The sample is drawn from a study of shared clonotypes between healthy human individuals. Study-wide results and caveats: Rarefaction showed that sequencing of sorted subsets was incomplete (despite large depth). With several donors compared, around 5% of naive CD4 clonotypes were shared.

Using immunoSEQ multiplex PCR, the repertoire was profiled, and TCRdb retains in-frame clones only, with some absent. The data show about 820,000 clones, 80% to 95% seen once. Looked up from germline, CDR1 is SGHAT and CDR2 is FQNNGV. This CDR3 contains 16 residues. V dropped 1 base and J dropped 6; count of bases not matched to a gene: 9. Terminally differentiated effector memory CD45RA+ cells were left out of the naive CD8 fraction, which was CD45RO-negative and positively selected for CCR7. This clonotype was obtained from a man aged 25 to 40 in good health. This chain uses TRBV11-2 with TRBJ2-3, with TRBD2 matching 8 bases. Material: naive CD8+ T cells sorted from blood. The CDR3 is CASSLGTSGVGDTQYF. In DNA, the CDR3 is TGTGCCAGCAGCTTAGGAACTAGCGGCGTTGGGGATACGCAGTATTTT.